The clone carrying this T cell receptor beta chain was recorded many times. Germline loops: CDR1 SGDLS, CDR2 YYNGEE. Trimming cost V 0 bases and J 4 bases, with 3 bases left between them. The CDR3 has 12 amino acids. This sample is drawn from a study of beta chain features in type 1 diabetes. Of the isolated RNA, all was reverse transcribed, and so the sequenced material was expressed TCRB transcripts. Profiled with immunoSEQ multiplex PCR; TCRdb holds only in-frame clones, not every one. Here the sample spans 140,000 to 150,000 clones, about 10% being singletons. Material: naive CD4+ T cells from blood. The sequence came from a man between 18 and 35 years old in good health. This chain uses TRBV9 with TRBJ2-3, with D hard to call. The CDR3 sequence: CASSVASDTQYF. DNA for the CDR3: TGTGCCAGCAGCGTAGCGTCAGATACGCAGTATTTT.